The 30 T cell receptor beta chains below were found in one sample sequenced in a study of blood T cell repertoires in COVID-19. Here immunoSEQ multiplex PCR was the method, and the copy in TCRdb shows in-frame clones only, minus some. The sample holds under 200,000 clones, around 87% seen once. What was sequenced was peripheral blood. These receptors were taken from a woman older than 75 with COVID-19, enrolled during active disease.

This rearrangement joins TRBV9 to TRBJ2-1, with D maybe TRBD1 (5 bases). The ends were cut back, 1 base at V and 0 bases at J, with 23 bases in the middle. Per germline, CDR1 SGDLS and CDR2 YYNGEE. The CDR3 contains 20 residues. The chain's CDR3 is CASSVSIRRQSPTSYNEQFF. The CDR3 DNA reads TGTGCCAGCAGCGTATCGATTCGAAGACAGTCCCCAACCTCCTACAATGAGCAGTTCTTC.

The chain is built from TRBV6-5 and TRBJ1-3; TRBD1 is a possible D gene (5 bases). Germline V lookup: CDR1 MNHEY, CDR2 SVGAGI. This CDR3 spans 14 amino acids. Trimming cost V 2 bases and J 1 base, with 6 bases left between them. The chain's CDR3 is CASSYGGSGNTIYF. The CDR3 nucleotides read TGTGCCAGCAGTTACGGGGGGTCTGGAAACACCATATATTTT.

V and J are TRBV5-6 and TRBJ2-4, with D perhaps TRBD1 (6 bases). The CDR3 runs to 16 residues. Trimming took 4 bases from V and 0 from J, leaving 14 bases between them. Germline lookup yields CDR1 SGHDT and CDR2 YYEEEE. The CDR3, as DNA: TGTGCCAGCAGCCCCGGACAGATTCTAGCCAAAAACATTCAGTACTTC. Translation: CASSPGQILAKNIQYF. Drawing the rest from reference TRBV5-6 and TRBJ2-4, the complete variable domain is DAGVTQSPTHLIKTRGQQVTLRCSPKSGHDTVSWYQQALGQGPQFIFQYYEEEERQRGNFPDRFSGHQFPNYSSELNVNALLLGDSALYLCASSPGQILAKNIQYFGAGTRLSVL.

The genes are TRBV28 and TRBJ1-5; no clear D. Germline lookup yields CDR1 MDHEN and CDR2 SYDVKM. V dropped 4 bases and J dropped 10 bases, with 17 bases sitting between them. This CDR3 is built from 14 residues. The CDR3 reads CASSSRLNLGPQHF. CDR3 nucleotide sequence: TGTGCCAGCAGTTCCAGGTTAAATCTTGGTCCCCAGCATTTT.

The J gene is TRBJ2-1, the V gene TRBV19; D perhaps matches TRBD1 (8 bases). The CDR3 extends over 15 amino acids. V was shortened by 6 bases and J by 9 bases, with 21 bases between the two germline ends. CDR1 and CDR2 from the germline V gene are LNHDA and SQIVND (reference sequence). This CDR3 reads CASRLGRTGTFEQFF. CDR3 DNA sequence: TGTGCCAGTAGACTCGGGAGGACAGGGACTTTTGAGCAGTTCTTC.

The rearrangement joins TRBV20-1 to TRBJ2-4; D is possibly TRBD2 (5 bases). The CDR3 spans 12 residues. V lost 3 bases and J lost 9, with 12 bases in between. Germline V gene sequence: CDR1 DFQATT, CDR2 SNEGSKA (reference sequence). The CDR3 region has the DNA TGCAGTGCTAGTGCCCTGGCGGGCATTCAGTACTTC. This translates into CSASALAGIQYF.

The CDR3 coding sequence is TGTGCCAGTAGGCAGGGTTCCTACAATGAGCAGTTCTTC. Residues: CASRQGSYNEQFF. This rearrangement joins TRBV19 to TRBJ2-1; D perhaps matches TRBD1 (5 bases). The germline V gene encodes CDR1 LNHDA and CDR2 SQIVND (reference sequence). There are 13 residues in the CDR3. Trimming stripped 6 bases from V and 1 base from J, with 7 bases between.

The rearrangement links TRBV6-6 to TRBJ1-2, with a possible D match to TRBD1 (5 bases). There are 13 residues in the CDR3. Looked up from germline, CDR1 is MNHNY and CDR2 is SVGAGI (reference sequence). V dropped 4 bases and J dropped 8 bases, with 14 bases sitting between them. The CDR3 region has the DNA TGTGCCAGCAGTTCTCGCCCGGAGGGGGGCTACACCTTC. This gives the protein CASSSRPEGGYTF.

The chain employs TRBV4-3 and TRBJ2-3; 13 positions agree with TRBD2. V lost 0 bases, J lost 1 base, and 16 bases stayed unmatched. The CDR3 extends over 22 amino acids. Germline lookup yields CDR1 LGHNA and CDR2 YSLEER. The CDR3 DNA is TGCGCCAGCAGCCAAGATAGGACGAAACTAGCGGGAGGGGTTGGGGGCACAGATACGCAGTATTTT. It encodes CASSQDRTKLAGGVGGTDTQYF.

Here the CDR3 DNA reads TGTGCCAGCAGTTACTGGACAAGGGGGAACGGGGAGCTGTTTTTT. It translates to CASSYWTRGNGELFF. This chain links TRBV6-5 with TRBJ2-2; D possibly corresponds to TRBD1 (6 bases). V gave up 1 base and J gave up 7 bases, with 13 bases separating them. CDR3 length: 15 amino acids. Germline V gene data show CDR1 as MNHEY and CDR2 as SVGAGI.

The chain carries TRBV29-1 and TRBJ2-1, with 9 bases aligning to TRBD2. V shed 8 bases and J 5 bases; nucleotides not matched to a gene: 4. The length of the CDR3 is 12 residues. Germline CDR1 reads SQVTM; CDR2 reads ANQGSEA. CDR3 nucleotides: TGCAGCATAGCGGGAGCCAACAATGAGCAGTTCTTC. As protein: CSIAGANNEQFF.

The gene calls are TRBV15 and TRBJ1-6; 8 positions match TRBD1. There are 14 residues in the CDR3. V lost 0 bases and J lost 18; bases outside the gene matches: 10. Germline V lookup: CDR1 LNHNV, CDR2 YYDKDF (reference sequence). The DNA for the CDR3 is TGTGCCACCAGCAGAGATGGGGATGGTGGGACAGGCCACTTT. Translation gives CATSRDGDGGTGHF.

This chain connects TRBV9 to TRBJ2-3; a possible D gene is TRBD2 (7 bases). The CDR3 extends over 15 amino acids. V lost 4 bases and J lost 0, with 12 bases in between. CDR1 is SGDLS and CDR2 is YYNGEE in the germline V gene. CDR3 in DNA: TGTGCCAGCAGCTTAGGGGGGGGCAGCACAGATACGCAGTATTTT. Translated: CASSLGGGSTDTQYF.

The rearrangement links TRBV5-1 to TRBJ1-4; D ambiguous. Looked up from germline, CDR1 is SGHRS and CDR2 is YFSETQ. V was trimmed by 4 bases and J by 3 bases, leaving 16 bases between them. CDR3 length: 16 amino acids. CDR3 loop: CASSPGSSGANEKLFF. As DNA, the CDR3 is TGCGCCAGCAGCCCGGGGTCCTCTGGTGCTAATGAAAAACTGTTTTTT.

The chain employs TRBV24-1 and TRBJ1-5; TRBD1 matches 11 bases. Germline assignment: CDR1 KGHDR and CDR2 SFDVKD. V lost 4 bases and J lost 0; bases outside the gene matches: 13. The CDR3 is 20 amino acids. The CDR3 sequence: CATSEPGTGGFFYSNQPQHF. CDR3 in DNA: TGTGCCACCAGTGAACCTGGGACAGGGGGTTTTTTTTATAGCAATCAGCCCCAGCATTTT.

J is TRBJ1-2 and V is TRBV29-1; 8 nucleotides match TRBD1. Germline V gene data show CDR1 as SQVTM and CDR2 as ANQGSEA. J was trimmed by 8 bases and V by 6 bases; bases with no gene match: 8. CDR3 length equals 12 residues. CDR3 nucleotides: TGCAGCGTATCCCAGGGGGCCGAGGGCTACACCTTC. This sequence encodes CSVSQGAEGYTF.

This rearrangement joins TRBV28 to TRBJ1-2; D unresolved. The CDR3 has 17 residues. V was cut by 5 bases and J by 8 bases, with 27 bases left in between. The germline V gene has CDR1 MDHEN and CDR2 SYDVKM. Here the CDR3 DNA reads TGTGCCAGCAGTGGACCGGGAACCACCTACAAAGAGAGGGGCTACACCTTC. Residues: CASSGPGTTYKERGYTF.

The genes are TRBV28 and TRBJ2-1, with D unresolved. Germline V gene lookup returns CDR1 MDHEN and CDR2 SYDVKM. The CDR3 consists of 11 residues. V lost 5 bases, J lost 10 bases, and 9 bases lay in between. The CDR3 DNA follows: TGTGCCAGCAGTGCTTACATCGAGCAGTTCTTC. This sequence encodes CASSAYIEQFF.

The DNA for the CDR3 is TGTGCCAGCAGTGAAGGAGACTACCAAGAGACCCAGTACTTC. Amino acids: CASSEGDYQETQYF. The gene calls are TRBV2 and TRBJ2-5, with D unresolved. Trimming removed 1 base at V and 0 bases at J, with 6 bases between. Looked up from germline, CDR1 is SNHLY and CDR2 is FYNNEI. The CDR3 extends over 14 amino acids.

The V and J genes are TRBV28 and TRBJ2-3, with 9 bases aligning to TRBD1. Germline V gives CDR1 MDHEN, CDR2 SYDVKM. This CDR3 is built from 15 residues. J gave up 5 bases and V 4 bases, and 7 bases lay outside the gene matches. The CDR3 bases are TGTGCCAGCAGTTCGGGACAGGGTTTCAGAGATACGCAGTATTTT. Its protein product is CASSSGQGFRDTQYF.

The chain uses TRBV28 and TRBJ1-1; D is undetermined. There are 16 residues in the CDR3. Germline loops: CDR1 MDHEN, CDR2 SYDVKM. V was cut by 5 bases and J by 2 bases, with 18 bases left in between. CDR3 region: CASSTSWVAVNTEAFF. The CDR3 DNA is TGTGCCAGCAGTACAAGTTGGGTCGCGGTTAACACTGAAGCTTTCTTT.

The chain employs TRBV18 and TRBJ2-3, with TRBD2 matching 10 bases. The V gene's germline CDR1 is KGHSH and CDR2 LQKENI. V shed 5 bases and J 4 bases; nucleotides not matched to a gene: 6. This CDR3 comprises 15 residues. The CDR3 loop is CASSSLAGVPDTQYF. The CDR3 DNA reads as TGTGCCAGCTCAAGTCTAGCGGGAGTCCCAGATACGCAGTATTTT.

This clone has only a few counts. The CDR3 DNA sequence: TGTGCCAGCAGTTTATTGGGGACAGACGTCTCCTACGAGCAGTACTTC. Amino acid sequence: CASSLLGTDVSYEQYF. The V gene is TRBV28, the J gene TRBJ2-7; the match to TRBD1 covers 7 bases. J was trimmed by 0 bases and V by 1 base; bases with no gene match: 6. CDR3 length: 16 amino acids. Looked up from germline, CDR1 is MDHEN and CDR2 is SYDVKM.

This chain connects TRBV28 to TRBJ2-7, with a tentative D call TRBD1 (6 bases). The CDR3 sequence is 13 residues long. The germline V and J ends were trimmed by 5 bases and 3 bases, with 11 bases remaining between them. Germline V gene sequence: CDR1 MDHEN, CDR2 SYDVKM. As DNA, the CDR3 is TGTGCCAGCAGTCTGGACAGAGACTACGAGCAGTACTTC. Its translation: CASSLDRDYEQYF.

This chain connects TRBV10-3 to TRBJ1-1; TRBD1 is a possible D gene (5 bases). Germline V lookup: CDR1 ENHRY, CDR2 SYGVKD. V was trimmed by 5 bases and J by 1 base, leaving 11 bases between them. CDR3 length: 14 residues. For the CDR3, the DNA is TGTGCCATCAGTATCGACAGTTCGAACACTGAAGCTTTCTTT. It yields the protein CAISIDSSNTEAFF.

This rearrangement joins TRBV10-3 to TRBJ1-5; D may be TRBD1 (5 bases). Germline V gives CDR1 ENHRY, CDR2 SYGVKD. The CDR3 has 15 amino acids. V was trimmed by 4 bases and J by 6 bases, leaving 16 bases between them. Here the CDR3 reads CAISVGGGARQPQHF. For the CDR3, the DNA is TGTGCCATCAGTGTGGGTGGAGGGGCACGTCAGCCCCAGCATTTT.

With regard to this clone: Other DNA sequences in the same sample also yield this CDR3. The chain uses TRBV12-3 or TRBV12-4 and TRBJ1-2, with a possible D match to TRBD1 (5 bases). CDR3 length: 13 amino acids. Trimming pared 3 bases from V and 4 bases from J, leaving 9 bases between. The CDR3 DNA follows: TGTGCCAGCAGTTTTGGGGGGGGCTATGGCTACACCTTC. This codes for CASSFGGGYGYTF.

The chain carries TRBV19 and TRBJ2-2, with TRBD1 as a possible D gene (5 bases). V was cut by 2 bases and J by 2 bases, with 9 bases left in between. The CDR3 contains 15 residues. The V gene's germline CDR1 is LNHDA and CDR2 SQIVND (reference sequence). The CDR3 protein is CASSIRRGNTGELFF. The CDR3 nucleotides are TGTGCCAGTAGTATACGAAGGGGAAACACCGGGGAGCTGTTTTTT.

This clone was recorded once. The chain couples TRBV2 to TRBJ1-4; D unclear. Germline V gene sequence: CDR1 SNHLY, CDR2 FYNNEI. This CDR3 is built from 14 residues. V gave up 6 bases and J gave up 6 bases, with 14 bases separating them. The CDR3 reads CASSLSGRDEKLFF. DNA for the CDR3: TGTGCCAGCAGCCTAAGTGGGCGGGATGAAAAACTGTTTTTT.

The rearrangement joins TRBV5-1 to TRBJ1-1, with 7 bases aligning to TRBD1. The length of the CDR3 is 16 residues. Germline lookup yields CDR1 SGHRS and CDR2 YFSETQ. The V segment lost 7 bases and the J segment 1 base; nucleotides outside the gene matches: 13. In nucleotides, the CDR3 is TGCGCCAGCCGAACAGGGGATATTAACGGGAACACTGAAGCTTTCTTT. Its translation is CASRTGDINGNTEAFF.